This T cell receptor (beta chain) is from a study of blood T cell repertoires in COVID-19. Participants, roughly 18 to 90 years old, spanned about two dozen US areas. Cohort allocation depended upon clinical history that participants reported. Shortly before study entry, within 2 weeks, exposed participants had met a COVID-19 case. Note on this clone: Other DNA sequences in this specimen translate into the identical CDR3.

In the original processing: From reference gene primer amplification, estimates of nucleated cell counts were derived. TCRdb's table, derived via immunoSEQ multiplex PCR, lists solely in-frame clones and lacks some. Clone size and the V and J calls come from that table; the DNA yielded D and trimming. The sample comprises about 160,000 clones, roughly 87% of which are singletons, and 3.5% to 4.5% rests with the top ten. This CDR3 is 11 amino acids long. V was clipped by 3 bases and J by 5 bases, with 4 bases between them. Material for sequencing was PBMCs or T cells enriched from blood (not recorded which). The sequence came from a middle-aged woman who had been exposed to COVID-19. The V gene is TRBV12-3 or TRBV12-4, the J gene TRBJ2-5; D not certain. CDR3 region: CASSFRETQYF. CDR3 nucleotides: TGTGCCAGCAGTTTCCGGGAGACCCAGTACTTC.